Presented here are 27 T cell receptor beta chains from one specimen sequenced in a study of blood T cell repertoires in COVID-19. Sequencing was performed with immunoSEQ multiplex PCR; in TCRdb, only in-frame clones are kept and a portion is missing. The sample yields roughly 140,000 clones, 70% to 90% seen once. Sequenced material: peripheral blood. The receptor set was obtained from an elderly woman with acute or convalescent COVID-19.

This clone showed up just once. The chain uses TRBV5-6 and TRBJ1-4; a possible D gene is TRBD1 (5 bases). CDR1 SGHDT and CDR2 YYEEEE come from the germline V gene. Between the trimmed V and J ends, which lost 4 bases and 5 bases, there was a span of 9 bases. This CDR3 contains 13 residues. The CDR3 loop reads CASSGALNEKLFF. CDR3 nucleotides: TGTGCCAGCAGCGGGGCCCTAAATGAAAAACTGTTTTTT.

The chain combines TRBV18 with TRBJ2-1; 7 bases are a match to TRBD1. V gave up 3 bases and J gave up 8 bases; unmatched junction bases: 7. The CDR3 is 14 residues long. Germline V gene lookup returns CDR1 KGHSH and CDR2 LQKENI. The DNA for the CDR3 is TGTGCCAGCTCACCGCCACAGGGGTGGGATGAGCAGTTCTTC. Translation: CASSPPQGWDEQFF. Filled out from reference TRBV18 and TRBJ2-1, the complete variable domain reads NAGVMQNPRHLVRRRGQEARLRCSPMKGHSHVYWYRQLPEEGLKFMVYLQKENIIDESGMPKERFSAEFPKEGPSILRIQQVVRGDSAAYFCASSPPQGWDEQFFGPGTRLTVL.

The chain couples TRBV7-3 to TRBJ2-6; D possibly corresponds to TRBD2 (6 bases). Germline V gene sequence: CDR1 SGHTA, CDR2 FQGTGA. CDR3 size: 15 residues. V lost 3 bases and J lost 2, with 8 bases in between. The CDR3 coding sequence is TGTGCCAGCAGCTTGGGGGGAGCTGGGGCCAACGTCCTGACTTTC. Translated, it gives CASSLGGAGANVLTF.

V is TRBV19 and J is TRBJ2-2; 8 bases map to TRBD1. Germline CDR1 LNHDA, CDR2 SQIVND (reference sequence). Trimming at V came to 9 bases and at J to 2 bases, leaving 23 bases not matched to a gene. The CDR3 is 20 residues long. The CDR3: CASNGQGSMGLLFNTGELFF. CDR3 DNA sequence: TGTGCCAGCAATGGACAGGGCTCAATGGGCTTATTGTTTAACACCGGGGAGCTGTTTTTT.

In this sample, this clone turned up a few times. The chain recombines TRBV9 with TRBJ2-1; 12 nucleotides match TRBD2. The CDR3 runs 14 residues. The trim removed 5 bases at V and 6 bases at J, leaving 3 bases unmatched. The germline V gene encodes CDR1 SGDLS and CDR2 YYNGEE. CDR3 in DNA: TGTGCCAGCAGTCTAGCGGGGGGGCCCAATGAGCAGTTCTTC. Translated: CASSLAGGPNEQFF.

The chain couples TRBV30 to TRBJ2-5; maybe TRBD2 (5 bases). The CDR3 runs to 14 residues. The germline gives CDR1 GTSNPN, CDR2 SVGIG (reference sequence). The V and J ends lost 4 bases and 3 bases respectively, with 15 bases between them. CDR3 DNA sequence: TGTGCCTGGACCGGGGTACTCCTTAAAGAGACCCAGTACTTC. It encodes CAWTGVLLKETQYF.

The chain combines TRBV21-1 with TRBJ2-7; whether TRBD1, the table's D call, matches the DNA was not checked. TRBV21-1 represents a pseudogene. The length of the CDR3 is 12 residues. This CDR3 is CASKGQGYEQYF. For the CDR3, the DNA is TGTGCCAGCAAGGGACAGGGCTACGAGCAGTACTTC.

The V and J genes are TRBV18 and TRBJ2-7, with 8 nucleotides matching TRBD1. After removal of 6 bases from V and 3 bases from J, the junction contained 7 bases not matched to a gene. The CDR3 spans 14 residues. The germline V gene has CDR1 KGHSH and CDR2 LQKENI. This chain's CDR3 is CASSRRQGSYEQYF. Here the CDR3 DNA reads TGTGCCAGCTCCCGACGACAGGGGAGCTACGAGCAGTACTTC.

The chain joins TRBV4-1 to TRBJ1-2; 10 positions match TRBD1. CDR1 is MGHRA, CDR2 YSYEKL, per germline. CDR3 length: 15 amino acids. V gave up 4 bases and J gave up 6 bases; unmatched junction bases: 8. CDR3 protein: CASSRQGQGIDGYTF. CDR3 nucleotides: TGCGCCAGCAGCCGGCAGGGACAGGGGATCGATGGCTACACCTTC.

This chain connects TRBV19 to TRBJ1-6, with unresolved D. The CDR3 has 15 amino acids. V was pared by 7 bases and J by 6 bases, with 16 bases between. The V gene's germline CDR1 is LNHDA and CDR2 SQIVND (reference sequence). CDR3 in amino acids: CASIGTTELNSPLHF. DNA of the CDR3: TGTGCCAGTATAGGTACAACGGAGCTTAATTCACCCCTCCACTTT.

The chain employs TRBV29-1 and TRBJ1-1, with 7 bases aligning to TRBD1. The CDR3 extends over 12 amino acids. Germline CDR1 and CDR2: SQVTM and ANQGSEA. V was pared by 3 bases and J by 6 bases, with 4 bases of the junction left unmatched. The CDR3 region has the DNA TGCAGCGTTGAGAGGCAGGGGGCTGAAGCTTTCTTT. Protein product: CSVERQGAEAFF.

The V gene is TRBV9, the J gene TRBJ1-1; D is unclear. Trimming pared 3 bases from V and 5 bases from J, leaving 8 bases between. The CDR3 runs 12 residues. Looked up from germline, CDR1 is SGDLS and CDR2 is YYNGEE. CDR3 in DNA: TGTGCCAGCAGCGGCAGATGGACTGAAGCTTTCTTT. Its translation: CASSGRWTEAFF.

The gene calls are TRBV19 and TRBJ1-3; D is uncertain. The V end lost 5 bases, the J end lost 7 bases, and 15 bases lay between the germline ends. CDR3 size: 14 residues. Germline CDR1 and CDR2: LNHDA and SQIVND (reference sequence). CDR3 protein: CASSFAGLWNTIYF. The CDR3 coding sequence is TGTGCCAGTAGTTTCGCGGGCTTGTGGAACACCATATATTTT.

As concerns this clone: The identical CDR3 is also encoded by other nucleotide sequences in the sample. The chain combines TRBV18 with TRBJ2-5; 9 nucleotides match TRBD1. This CDR3 is built from 15 residues. After removal of 2 bases from V and 0 bases from J, the junction contained 1 base not matched to a gene. The germline CDR1 and CDR2 sequences are KGHSH and LQKENI. CDR3 residues: CASSPGTGYQETQYF. The DNA for the CDR3 is TGTGCCAGCTCACCAGGGACAGGGTACCAAGAGACCCAGTACTTC.

Regarding this clone: It may be a read error: a sequence one base away is much more abundant. The sample contains more than one DNA sequence encoding this CDR3. This sequence joins TRBV10-2 and TRBJ2-7, with D hard to call. V lost 11 bases and J lost 7, with 21 bases in between. CDR3 size: 13 residues. Germline V gives CDR1 WSHSY, CDR2 SAAADI. The CDR3 coding sequence is TGCGCCTCCCACTCCCCCGCGTTCGATGAGCAGTACTTC. Its translation is CASHSPAFDEQYF.

This clone was recorded only once. The rearrangement joins TRBV2 to TRBJ1-1; TRBD1 might be the D (6 bases). Germline V gene lookup returns CDR1 SNHLY and CDR2 FYNNEI. The V end was cut by 6 bases, the J end by 1 base, with 12 bases between. The CDR3 length is 14 residues. This chain's CDR3 is CASRLGGPNTEAFF. In DNA, the CDR3 is TGTGCCAGCAGACTCGGGGGGCCGAACACTGAAGCTTTCTTT.

V gene TRBV27 combines with J gene TRBJ1-2, with TRBD1 matching over 12 bases. The length of the CDR3 is 17 residues. Per the germline V gene, CDR1 is MNHEY and CDR2 is SMNVEV (reference sequence). After removal of 0 bases from V and 7 bases from J, the junction contained 9 bases not matched to a gene. Here the CDR3 DNA reads TGTGCCAGCAGTTTATCGGGACAGGGGGCGAGGGTTGGTGGCTACACCTTC. Protein product: CASSLSGQGARVGGYTF.

The chain combines TRBV29-1 with TRBJ2-7; 7 nucleotides match TRBD1. V dropped 4 bases and J dropped 7; count of bases not matched to a gene: 7. Germline V lookup: CDR1 SQVTM, CDR2 ANQGSEA. The CDR3 loop spans 12 amino acids. The DNA for the CDR3 is TGCAGCGTTGTTAGGGGGCTGGAAGAGCAGTACTTC. It specifies CSVVRGLEEQYF.

The V call is TRBV7-3, the J call TRBJ1-2, with 7 bases identical to TRBD1. The CDR3 has 15 amino acids. The V and J ends lost 4 bases and 2 bases, in that order; junction bases with no gene match: 7. CDR1 SGHTA and CDR2 FQGTGA come from the germline V gene. CDR3 DNA: TGTGCCAGCAGCTCCCAGGGGGGACAGAACTATGGCTACACCTTC. This encodes CASSSQGGQNYGYTF. Using reference TRBV7-3 and TRBJ1-2 for the parts outside the CDR3, the full variable domain is GAGVSQTPSNKVTEKGKYVELRCDPISGHTALYWYRQSLGQGPEFLIYFQGTGAADDSGLPNDRFFAVRPEGSVSTLKIQRTERGDSAVYLCASSSQGGQNYGYTFGSGTRLTVV.

The sample holds a few counts of this clone. The chain combines TRBV7-9 with TRBJ1-2; D may be TRBD1 (5 bases). Germline CDR1 is SEHNR and CDR2 is FQNEAQ (reference sequence). This CDR3 comprises 13 residues. V was shortened by 2 bases and J by 5 bases, with 9 bases between the two germline ends. The CDR3, as DNA: TGTGCCAGCAGCTTACAGGAGGGGTATGGCTACACCTTC. Residues: CASSLQEGYGYTF.

A note on this clone: This sample also contains other DNA sequences that code for the same CDR3. CDR3 region: CASSLGQGNYGYTF. CDR3 nucleotide sequence: TGTGCCAGCAGCTTAGGGCAGGGCAACTATGGCTACACCTTC. The gene calls are TRBV7-9 and TRBJ1-2; D might be TRBD1 (5 bases). Germline CDR1 SEHNR, CDR2 FQNEAQ (reference sequence). This CDR3 spans 14 amino acids. V lost 1 base, J lost 2 bases, and 8 bases lay in between.

This clone was seen only a few times. The chain employs TRBV7-2 and TRBJ2-2; 7 nucleotides line up with TRBD2. Per the germline V gene, CDR1 is SGHTA and CDR2 is FQGNSA. V shed 5 bases and J 0 bases; nucleotides not matched to a gene: 6. CDR3 length: 16 residues. CDR3 region: CASSPRGGTNTGELFF. The DNA for the CDR3 is TGTGCCAGCAGCCCCCGGGGAGGGACGAACACCGGGGAGCTGTTTTTT.

This chain joins TRBV15 and TRBJ1-2; the D is unclear. The CDR3 is 15 amino acids. The V and J ends lost 0 bases and 0 bases respectively, with 8 bases between them. Per germline, CDR1 LNHNV and CDR2 YYDKDF (reference sequence). The CDR3 reads CATSRDIRANYGYTF. The CDR3 DNA reads as TGTGCCACCAGCAGAGATATACGGGCTAACTATGGCTACACCTTC.

The chain joins TRBV6-6 to TRBJ1-6; TRBD1 matches at 9 bases. The CDR3 length is 15 residues. Germline V CDR1 and CDR2: MNHNY, SVGAGI (reference sequence). The V segment lost 6 bases and the J segment 7 bases; nucleotides outside the gene matches: 7. The CDR3 region has the DNA TGTGCCAGCAGCTTCCGACAGGGGGAGAATTCACCCCTCCACTTT. It specifies CASSFRQGENSPLHF.

The count of this clone is one. The genes are TRBV6-2 or TRBV6-3 and TRBJ1-2, with 7 bases lining up with TRBD1. CDR1 MNHEY and CDR2 SVGEGT come from the germline V gene. The junction had 3 bases not matched to a gene; V was cut back by 5 bases and J by 3 bases. The length of the CDR3 is 13 residues. The CDR3 DNA reads TGTGCCAGCAGTCTCGACAGGGACTATGGCTACACCTTC. It yields the protein CASSLDRDYGYTF.

This chain uses TRBV30 with TRBJ2-1, with D hard to call. The CDR3 consists of 13 residues. V gave up 2 bases and J gave up 2 bases, with 7 bases separating them. CDR1 is GTSNPN, CDR2 SVGIG, per germline (reference sequence). The CDR3 loop reads CAWSPRAYNEQFF. In nucleotides, the CDR3 is TGTGCCTGGAGTCCCCGGGCCTACAATGAGCAGTTCTTC.

The rearrangement uses TRBV10-3 and TRBJ2-7; TRBD1 is a possible D gene (6 bases). Germline CDR1 is ENHRY and CDR2 is SYGVKD. This CDR3 contains 17 residues. The V end lost 2 bases, the J end lost 6 bases, and 23 bases lay between the germline ends. The CDR3 DNA is TGTGCCATCAGTGAGAGTATAAGGGGGACCCGACCCGGCGAGCAGTACTTC. Translation gives CAISESIRGTRPGEQYF.